These 14 T cell receptor beta chains were all obtained from the same sample, sequenced in a study of T-cell reconstitution after alpha-beta-depleted transplantation in children. Researchers prepared the TCRbeta library using unique molecular identifiers, the study reports. TCRdb used MiXCR to reprocess the PCR reads, holding one entry per CDR3 protein. The profile shows some 490,000 distinct CDR3 sequences, under 15% of them singletons. The source material was PBMCs from the stem cell graft donor, sampled from the stem cell graft. These receptors were obtained from a human donor who donated a stem cell graft to a child with combined immunodeficiency.

This clonotype occurred a few times. The chain carries TRBV7-9 and TRBJ2-1; D could derive from TRBD1 or TRBD2 (5 bases each). The CDR3 is 16 residues long. Germline loops: CDR1 SEHNR, CDR2 FQNEAQ (reference sequence). The V gene lost 4 bases and the J gene lost 0 bases, with 13 bases spanning the gap. CDR3 DNA sequence: TGTGCCAGCAGCTGGGTGGGGGTCGGCTCCTACAATGAGCAGTTCTTC. Its protein product is CASSWVGVGSYNEQFF.

This rearrangement joins TRBV7-2 to TRBJ2-5, with 7 bases that match TRBD2. CDR3 length equals 13 residues. In germline, CDR1 is SGHTA, CDR2 FQGNSA. The V and J ends lost 5 bases and 3 bases, in that order; junction bases with no gene match: 3. The CDR3 nucleotides are TGTGCCAGCAGCCCGCGGGGGAAAGAGACCCAGTACTTC. This translates into CASSPRGKETQYF.

The V gene is TRBV7-9, the J gene TRBJ2-7, with D unclear. V was shortened by 3 bases and J by 0 bases, with 9 bases between the two germline ends. The CDR3 has 14 amino acids. Germline lookup yields CDR1 SEHNR and CDR2 FQNEAQ (reference sequence). In nucleotides, the CDR3 is TGTGCCAGCAGCTTGGTATCTAGCTCCTACGAGCAGTACTTC. Encoded protein: CASSLVSSSYEQYF.

This clonotype turned up a few times. The V and J genes are TRBV12-3 or TRBV12-4 and TRBJ2-5, with D tentatively TRBD1 or TRBD2 (5 bases each). V lost 6 bases to trimming and J lost 4 bases, with 15 bases between them. The CDR3 totals 14 residues. For the CDR3, the DNA is TGTGCCAGCAGCCTCCGGGGCTCCCGAGAGACCCAGTACTTC. Translation: CASSLRGSRETQYF.

This clonotype was counted a few times. The V and J genes are TRBV7-9 and TRBJ2-5, with 11 bases identical to TRBD1. CDR1 is SEHNR, CDR2 FQNEAQ, per germline (reference sequence). The CDR3 is 14 residues long. Germline trimming cut 4 bases from V and 6 bases from J; bases unmatched to any gene: 4. CDR3 nucleotides: TGTGCCAGCAGCTCGGGGACAGGGGGACAGACCCAGTACTTC. This encodes CASSSGTGGQTQYF. The full variable domain, in which reference TRBV7-9 and TRBJ2-5 provide the parts outside the CDR3, is DTGVSQNPRHKITKRGQNVTFRCDPISEHNRLYWYRQTLGQGPEFLTYFQNEAQLEKSRLLSDRFSAERPKGSFSTLEIQRTEQGDSAMYLCASSSGTGGQTQYFGPGTRLLVL.

V and J are TRBV6-4 and TRBJ2-1, with 9 bases matching TRBD1. The V gene end was trimmed by 5 bases and the J gene end by 0 bases; junction bases not matched to a gene: 8. Germline V gene lookup returns CDR1 MRHNA and CDR2 SNTAGT. The CDR3 sequence is 17 residues long. The CDR3 DNA follows: TGTGCCAGCAGTACCCCCCGGACAGGGGTCTCCTACAATGAGCAGTTCTTC. It specifies CASSTPRTGVSYNEQFF.

This clonotype has a count of ten or more. The CDR3 coding sequence is TGTGCCAGCAGCTCCTCAGGGGGCGCGTACTATGGCTACACCTTC. Residues: CASSSSGGAYYGYTF. J is TRBJ1-2 and V is TRBV7-2; 8 bases are a match to TRBD1. Per the germline V gene, CDR1 is SGHTA and CDR2 is FQGNSA. This CDR3 is built from 15 residues. J lost 3 bases, V lost 4 bases, and 7 bases had no gene match.

Ten or more counts support this clonotype. The V call is TRBV20-1, the J call TRBJ2-7; 11 positions match TRBD2. The CDR3 loop spans 15 amino acids. V lost 0 bases, J lost 5 bases, and 6 bases stayed unmatched. Germline CDR1 is DFQATT and CDR2 is SNEGSKA (reference sequence). CDR3 nucleotide sequence: TGCAGTGCTAGAGAAGCCGGGACTAGCGGACACGAGCAGTACTTC. Its protein product is CSAREAGTSGHEQYF.

The chain carries TRBV4-3 and TRBJ1-5, with a possible D match to TRBD1 (5 bases). CDR1 and CDR2 from the germline V gene are LGHNA and YSLEER. The CDR3 is made up of 15 amino acids. Trimming stripped 1 base from V and 4 bases from J, with 11 bases between. The CDR3 DNA follows: TGCGCCAGCAGCCAAGCAACAGGAGGAAATCAGCCCCAGCATTTT. It is translated as CASSQATGGNQPQHF.

This clonotype was detected many times. The chain is built from TRBV5-6 and TRBJ2-1; 8 bases are shared with TRBD2. V shed 5 bases and J 5 bases; nucleotides not matched to a gene: 0. In germline, CDR1 is SGHDT, CDR2 YYEEEE. The length of the CDR3 is 12 residues. The CDR3 loop reads CASRRGDNEQFF. CDR3 sequence (DNA): TGTGCCAGCAGGCGGGGGGACAATGAGCAGTTCTTC. Combining the CDR3 with reference TRBV5-6 and TRBJ2-1 gives the whole variable domain DAGVTQSPTHLIKTRGQQVTLRCSPKSGHDTVSWYQQALGQGPQFIFQYYEEEERQRGNFPDRFSGHQFPNYSSELNVNALLLGDSALYLCASRRGDNEQFFGPGTRLTVL.

This clonotype was seen at least ten times. The chain couples TRBV7-2 to TRBJ2-7; D remains unclear. Germline lookup yields CDR1 SGHTA and CDR2 FQGNSA. V was pared by 1 base and J by 6 bases, with 7 bases between. The CDR3 extends over 12 amino acids. The CDR3 DNA is TGTGCCAGCAGCTTAGGTACTCTCGAGCAGTACTTC. It translates to CASSLGTLEQYF.

This clonotype appeared a few times. The V and J genes are TRBV18 and TRBJ2-7; maybe TRBD2 (5 bases). Germline V lookup: CDR1 KGHSH, CDR2 LQKENI. The germline V and J ends were trimmed by 5 bases and 3 bases, with 8 bases remaining between them. This CDR3 is 12 amino acids long. The CDR3 loop reads CASSARDYEQYF. The CDR3 DNA follows: TGTGCCAGCTCAGCCCGGGACTACGAGCAGTACTTC.

The table lists this clonotype with many counts. The CDR3 here is CASHYSGNTIYF. The CDR3 DNA reads TGTGCCAGCCATTACTCTGGAAACACCATATATTTT. The chain carries TRBV12-3 or TRBV12-4 and TRBJ1-3, with D hard to call. Deletions cut 8 bases from V and 0 bases from J, with 5 bases between. The CDR3 has 12 residues.

This clonotype came up a few times. The chain is built from TRBV2 and TRBJ2-7; 8 bases align to TRBD2. Germline values: CDR1 SNHLY, CDR2 FYNNEI. Unmatched junction bases numbered 10, after V lost 11 bases and J lost 4 bases. The CDR3 has 13 amino acids. CDR3 coding DNA: TGTGCCGAAGGGGCGGGAGGAGGTTACGAGCAGTACTTC. It encodes CAEGAGGGYEQYF.